This T cell receptor (beta chain) derives from a study of technical replicates of blood from a handful of donors. Looked up from germline, CDR1 is SNHLY and CDR2 is FYNNEI. This CDR3 has 14 amino acids. Losses at the gene ends were 7 bases for V and 5 bases for J; bases not matched to a gene: 3. Generated by immunoSEQ multiplex PCR, the TCRdb table keeps only in-frame clones and is missing some. The data contain about 68,000 clones, under 98% of them singletons. This clone was detected only a few times. The sequence was obtained from a human donor in good health. The sequenced sample was T cells isolated from PBMCs. J is TRBJ2-1 and V is TRBV2, with TRBD2 identical over 12 bases. DNA of the CDR3: TGTGCCAGCAATGGACTAGCGGGAAACAATGAGCAGTTCTTC. Translation: CASNGLAGNNEQFF.